A selection of T cell receptor beta chains follows, all from one sample in a study of PD-1 blockade in classical Hodgkin lymphoma. Clones were read by immunoSEQ multiplex PCR, and TCRdb kept only the in-frame ones, dropping some. The sample lists approximately 65,000 clones, around 94% occurring once. Sequenced material: peripheral blood mononuclear cells (PBMCs), taken before the fourth cycle of nivolumab. Receptors originate from a human donor with classical Hodgkin lymphoma. CDR3s include the opening cysteine and the closing phenylalanine or tryptophan. D genes are given only for firm matches. Size tells how often a clone was seen (once, few, many) or the class of an expanded clone, and some rows leave it out.

J,size,V,D,CDR3,DNA
TRBJ2-5,-,TRBV19,-,CASSLIVSETQYF,TGTGCCAGTAGTCTCATAGTTTCGGAGACCCAGTACTTC
TRBJ2-3,-,TRBV11-2,-,CASSLALDTQYF,TGTGCCAGCAGCCTCGCACTAGATACGCAGTATTTT
TRBJ2-3,-,TRBV14,-,CASSQRQNTDTQYF,TGTGCCAGCAGCCAAAGACAGAACACAGATACGCAGTATTTT
TRBJ1-6,-,TRBV7-3,-,CASSLLGIGYNSPLHF,TGTGCCAGCAGCTTATTGGGGATAGGGTATAATTCACCCCTCCACTTT
TRBJ2-1,once,TRBV27,-,CASSIGVVGSYNEQFF,TGTGCCAGCAGTATCGGGGTAGTAGGTTCCTACAATGAGCAGTTCTTC
TRBJ1-2,-,TRBV13,-,CASSSLVANYGYTF,TGTGCCAGCAGCTCCCTGGTAGCGAACTATGGCTACACCTTC
TRBJ2-1,-,TRBV11-2,TRBD1,CASSLADRGYNEQFF,TGTGCCAGCAGCTTAGCGGACAGGGGCTACAATGAGCAGTTCTTC
TRBJ2-7,-,TRBV2,-,CASSEGVYEQYF,TGTGCCAGCAGTGAAGGGGTCTACGAGCAGTACTTC
TRBJ2-7,-,TRBV9,-,CASSVDQGLVGYEQYF,TGTGCCAGCAGCGTAGACCAGGGCCTGGTGGGCTACGAGCAGTACTTC
TRBJ2-7,-,TRBV19,TRBD2,CASSMGTSGGYEQYF,TGTGCCAGTAGTATGGGGACTAGCGGGGGTTACGAGCAGTACTTC
TRBJ2-7,-,TRBV21-1,-,CASSRGKREKGDEQYF,TGTGCCAGCTCTCGAGGGAAGCGGGAGAAAGGAGACGAGCAGTACTTC
TRBJ2-6,few,TRBV27,-,CASSQLSLSGANVLTF,TGTGCCAGCAGCCAACTATCACTGTCGGGGGCCAACGTCCTGACTTTC
TRBJ1-2,-,TRBV28,-,CANYDGFLGYTF,TGTGCCAACTATGACGGGTTCCTCGGCTACACCTTC
TRBJ2-4,-,TRBV28,-,CASRFRGSAKNIQYF,TGTGCCAGCAGGTTCAGAGGATCAGCCAAAAACATTCAGTACTTC
TRBJ2-1,medium-sized,TRBV4-2,-,CASSQGYDSYNEQFF,TGTGCCAGCAGCCAAGGCTATGACTCCTACAATGAGCAGTTCTTC
TRBJ2-5,-,TRBV28,-,CASGAGGETQYF,TGTGCCAGCGGGGCGGGTGGGGAGACCCAGTACTTC
TRBJ2-7,-,TRBV9,-,CASSRRSPGGEQYF,TGTGCCAGCAGCCGGCGGAGCCCTGGGGGAGAGCAGTACTTC
TRBJ1-5,-,TRBV18,-,CASSPVGIGNQPQHF,TGTGCCAGCTCACCAGTAGGGATCGGCAATCAGCCCCAGCATTTT
TRBJ1-1,-,TRBV19,-,CASSIEGWSTEAFF,TGTGCCAGTAGTATAGAGGGGTGGAGCACTGAAGCTTTCTTT
TRBJ2-5,-,TRBV5-1,-,CASSLGGRDGETQYF,TGCGCCAGCAGCTTGGGGGGCAGGGATGGAGAGACCCAGTACTTC
TRBJ2-5,-,TRBV28,-,CASSLVGEWETQYF,TGTGCCAGCAGTTTAGTTGGGGAATGGGAGACCCAGTACTTC
TRBJ2-7,-,TRBV7-8,-,CASSPKLGAPSYEQYF,TGTGCCAGCAGCCCCAAACTCGGGGCGCCGTCCTACGAGCAGTACTTC
TRBJ2-7,-,TRBV28,-,CASRTYLSYEQYF,TGTGCCAGCAGGACCTACCTCTCCTACGAGCAGTACTTC
TRBJ2-7,once,TRBV4-1,-,CASSPGAYSLEQYF,TGCGCCAGCAGCCCGGGGGCGTACAGTCTGGAGCAGTACTTC
TRBJ2-7,-,TRBV10-1,-,CASSESPAASSYEQYF,TGCGCCAGCAGTGAGTCCCCGGCAGCCAGCTCCTACGAGCAGTACTTC
TRBJ1-5,-,TRBV4-1,-,CASSPRTGDQPQHF,TGCGCCAGCAGCCCCAGGACTGGGGATCAGCCCCAGCATTTT
TRBJ2-7,-,TRBV11-2,-,CASSLNEQYF,TGTGCCAGCAGCTTAAACGAGCAGTACTTC
TRBJ2-7,-,TRBV28,-,CASPLVGTGSYEQYF,TGTGCCAGTCCCCTCGTGGGAACAGGGTCCTACGAGCAGTACTTC
TRBJ1-4,-,TRBV28,-,CASKGGGKLFF,TGTGCCAGCAAGGGGGGGGGAAAACTGTTTTTT
TRBJ2-7,-,TRBV28,-,CASSYSRVPYEQYF,TGTGCCAGCAGCTACTCCAGGGTCCCCTACGAGCAGTACTTC
TRBJ1-4,-,TRBV7-9,-,CASSLKEGRRREKLFF,TGTGCCAGCAGCTTAAAAGAGGGACGGAGGAGAGAAAAACTGTTTTTT
TRBJ2-5,-,TRBV29-1,-,CSVESFRLQGRQETQYF,TGCAGCGTTGAAAGTTTCCGTTTGCAGGGGAGACAAGAGACCCAGTACTTC
TRBJ2-7,medium-sized,TRBV4-1,TRBD1,CASSQGDSNYEQYF,TGCGCCAGCAGCCAGGGGGACAGCAACTACGAGCAGTACTTC
TRBJ1-1,few,TRBV6-5,TRBD1,CASSPPNRGEAFF,TGTGCCAGCAGTCCACCGAACAGGGGTGAAGCTTTCTTT
TRBJ2-1,-,TRBV27,TRBD2,CASSSLLADSYNEQFF,TGTGCCAGCAGTTCCTTACTAGCGGACTCCTACAATGAGCAGTTCTTC
TRBJ2-7,-,TRBV2,TRBD2,CASRERSGGTYEQYF,TGTGCCAGCAGAGAACGTAGCGGGGGGACCTACGAGCAGTACTTC
TRBJ2-3,-,TRBV27,-,CASRPTLYF,TGTGCCAGCAGACCAACCCTCTATTTT
TRBJ2-2,-,TRBV5-1,TRBD1,CASWRDRGRTGELFF,TGCGCCAGCTGGCGGGACAGGGGGAGAACCGGGGAGCTGTTTTTT
TRBJ1-3,-,TRBV16,-,CASSQPAGLNTIYF,TGTGCCAGCAGCCAGCCGGCGGGACTGAACACCATATATTTT
TRBJ2-5,-,TRBV28,TRBD1,CASSWTGNEETQYF,TGTGCCAGCAGCTGGACAGGGAATGAGGAGACCCAGTACTTC
TRBJ2-7,-,TRBV5-1,-,CASSPGTPSYEQYF,TGCGCCAGCAGCCCCGGGACACCCTCCTACGAGCAGTACTTC